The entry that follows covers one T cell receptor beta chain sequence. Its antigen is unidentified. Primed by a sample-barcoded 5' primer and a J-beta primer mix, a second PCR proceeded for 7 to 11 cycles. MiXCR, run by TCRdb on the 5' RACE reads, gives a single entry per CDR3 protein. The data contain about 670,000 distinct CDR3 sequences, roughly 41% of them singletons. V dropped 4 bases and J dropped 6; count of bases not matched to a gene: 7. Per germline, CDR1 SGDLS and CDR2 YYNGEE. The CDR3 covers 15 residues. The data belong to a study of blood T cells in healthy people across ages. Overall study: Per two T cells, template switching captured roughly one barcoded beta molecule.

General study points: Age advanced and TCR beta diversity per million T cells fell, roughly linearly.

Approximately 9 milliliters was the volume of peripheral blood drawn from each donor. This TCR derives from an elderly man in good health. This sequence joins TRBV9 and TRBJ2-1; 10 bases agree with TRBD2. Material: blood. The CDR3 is CASSISAGGLNEQFF. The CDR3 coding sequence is TGTGCCAGCAGCATCTCAGCGGGGGGGCTCAATGAGCAGTTCTTC.